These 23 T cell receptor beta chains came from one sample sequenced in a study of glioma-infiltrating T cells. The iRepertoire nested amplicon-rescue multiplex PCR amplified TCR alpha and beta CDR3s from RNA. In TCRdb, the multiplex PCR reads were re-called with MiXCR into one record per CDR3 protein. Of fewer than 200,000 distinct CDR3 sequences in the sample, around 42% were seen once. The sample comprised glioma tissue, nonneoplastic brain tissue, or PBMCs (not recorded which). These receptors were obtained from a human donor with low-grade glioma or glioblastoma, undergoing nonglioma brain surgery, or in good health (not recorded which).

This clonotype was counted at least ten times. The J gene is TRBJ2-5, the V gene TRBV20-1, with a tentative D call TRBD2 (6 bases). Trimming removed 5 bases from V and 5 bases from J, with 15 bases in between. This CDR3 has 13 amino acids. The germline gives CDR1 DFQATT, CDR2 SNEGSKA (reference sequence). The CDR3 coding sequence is TGCAGTGCTGCCCACGGGAGTGGGGAGACCCAGTACTTC. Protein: CSAAHGSGETQYF.

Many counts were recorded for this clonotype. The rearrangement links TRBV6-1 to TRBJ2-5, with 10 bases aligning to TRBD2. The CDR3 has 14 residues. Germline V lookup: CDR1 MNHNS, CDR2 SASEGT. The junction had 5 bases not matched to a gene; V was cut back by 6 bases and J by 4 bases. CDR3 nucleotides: TGTGCCAGCAGGGGGACTAGCGAGGCAGAGACCCAGTACTTC. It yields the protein CASRGTSEAETQYF.

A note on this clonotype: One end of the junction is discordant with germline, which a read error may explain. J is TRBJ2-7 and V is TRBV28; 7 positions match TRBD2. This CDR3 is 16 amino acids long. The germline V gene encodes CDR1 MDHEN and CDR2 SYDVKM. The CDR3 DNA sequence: TGTGCCAGCAGTGCTACTAGCGCGATCCGGTGGGTCGAGCATTACTTC. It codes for CASSATSAIRWVEHYF.

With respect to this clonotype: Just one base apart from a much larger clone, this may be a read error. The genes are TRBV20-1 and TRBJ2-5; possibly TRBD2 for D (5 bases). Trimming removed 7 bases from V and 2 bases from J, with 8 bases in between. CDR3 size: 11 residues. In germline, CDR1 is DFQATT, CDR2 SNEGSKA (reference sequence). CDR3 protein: CSGSAQETQYF. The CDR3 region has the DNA TGCAGTGGTAGCGCACAAGAGACCCAGTACTTC.

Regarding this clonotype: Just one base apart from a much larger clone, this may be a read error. Here the CDR3 DNA reads TGTGCCACCAGCAAAATTTGGACCGGTCCCTACAGTGAGCAGTTCTTC. This codes for CATSKIWTGPYSEQFF. The chain is built from TRBV15 and TRBJ2-1, with unresolved D. The CDR3 covers 16 residues. Per germline, CDR1 LNHNV and CDR2 YYDKDF (reference sequence).

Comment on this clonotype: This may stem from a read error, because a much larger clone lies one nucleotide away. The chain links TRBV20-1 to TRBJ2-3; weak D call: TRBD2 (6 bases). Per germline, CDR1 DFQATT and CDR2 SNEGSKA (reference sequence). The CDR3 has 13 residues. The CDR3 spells CSASSGSLDRQYF. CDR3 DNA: TGCAGTGCTAGTTCCGGGAGTCTGGATAGGCAGTATTTT.

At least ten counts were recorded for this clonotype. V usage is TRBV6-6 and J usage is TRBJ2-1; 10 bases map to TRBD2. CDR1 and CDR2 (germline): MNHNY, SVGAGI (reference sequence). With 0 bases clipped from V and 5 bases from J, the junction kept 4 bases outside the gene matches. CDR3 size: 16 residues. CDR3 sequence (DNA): TGTGCCAGCAGTTACTCGTTCAGCGGGGGGGACAATGAGCAGTTCTTC. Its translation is CASSYSFSGGDNEQFF.

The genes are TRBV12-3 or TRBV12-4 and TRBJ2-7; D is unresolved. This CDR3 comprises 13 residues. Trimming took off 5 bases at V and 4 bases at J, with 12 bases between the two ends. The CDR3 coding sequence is TGTGCCAGCAGTACCCGACCCGAATACGAGCAGTACTTC. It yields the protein CASSTRPEYEQYF.

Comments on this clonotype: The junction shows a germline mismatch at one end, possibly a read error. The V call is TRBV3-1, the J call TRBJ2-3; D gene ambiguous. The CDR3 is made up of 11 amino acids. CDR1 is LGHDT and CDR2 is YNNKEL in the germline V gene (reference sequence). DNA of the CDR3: TGTGCCGGCAGCCAAGATGACGAGGAGTATTTT. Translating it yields CAGSQDDEEYF.

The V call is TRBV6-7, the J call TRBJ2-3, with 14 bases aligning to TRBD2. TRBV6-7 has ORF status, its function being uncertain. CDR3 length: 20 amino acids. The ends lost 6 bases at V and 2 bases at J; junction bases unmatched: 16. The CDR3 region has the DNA TGTGCCAGCAGGAACGCCGGTAGACTAGCGGGAGGGGGGGCCACAGATACGCAGTATTTT. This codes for CASRNAGRLAGGGATDTQYF.

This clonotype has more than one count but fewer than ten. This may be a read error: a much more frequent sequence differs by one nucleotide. The CDR3 reads CASSLKENTEAFF. The CDR3 DNA follows: TGTGCCAGCAGTTTAAAGGAGAACACTGAAGCTTTCTTT. The chain couples TRBV12-3 or TRBV12-4 to TRBJ1-1; D gene unclear. The CDR3 totals 13 residues. The germline V and J ends were trimmed by 2 bases and 1 base, with 5 bases remaining between them.

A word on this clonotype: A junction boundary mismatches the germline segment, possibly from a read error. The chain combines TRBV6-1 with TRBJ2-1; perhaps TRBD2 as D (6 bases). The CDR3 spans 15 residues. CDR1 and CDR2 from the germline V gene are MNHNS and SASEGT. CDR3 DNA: TGTGCCAGCAGCGAAGCCCACGGGACTGGCAATGAGCAGTTCTTC. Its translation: CASSEAHGTGNEQFF.

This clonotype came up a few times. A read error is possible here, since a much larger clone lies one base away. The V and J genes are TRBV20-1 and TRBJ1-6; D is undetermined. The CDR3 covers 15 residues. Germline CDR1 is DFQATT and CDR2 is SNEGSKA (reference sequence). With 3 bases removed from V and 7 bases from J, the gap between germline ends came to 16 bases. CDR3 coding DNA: TGCAGTGCTAGTGATCTTTATATGTTAAATTCACCCCTCCACTTT. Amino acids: CSASDLYMLNSPLHF.

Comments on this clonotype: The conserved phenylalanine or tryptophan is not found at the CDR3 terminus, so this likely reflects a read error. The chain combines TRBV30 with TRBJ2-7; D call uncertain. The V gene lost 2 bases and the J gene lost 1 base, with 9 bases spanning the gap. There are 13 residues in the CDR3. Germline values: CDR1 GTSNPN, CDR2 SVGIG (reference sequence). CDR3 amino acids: CAWSSPQSYEQYL. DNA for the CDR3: TGTGCCTGGAGTTCGCCTCAATCCTACGAGCAGTACTTA.

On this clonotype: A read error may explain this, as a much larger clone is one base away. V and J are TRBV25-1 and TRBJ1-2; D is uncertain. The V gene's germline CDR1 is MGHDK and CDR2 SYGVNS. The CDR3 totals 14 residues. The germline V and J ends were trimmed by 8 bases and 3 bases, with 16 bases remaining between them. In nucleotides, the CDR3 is TGTGCCAGCGGTTCACGGACCGACTACTATGGCTACACCTTC. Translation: CASGSRTDYYGYTF.

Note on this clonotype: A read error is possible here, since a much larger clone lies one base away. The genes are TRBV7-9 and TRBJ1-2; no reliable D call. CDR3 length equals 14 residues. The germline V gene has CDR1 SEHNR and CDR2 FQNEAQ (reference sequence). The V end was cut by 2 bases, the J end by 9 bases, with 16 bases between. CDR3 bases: TGTGCCAGCAGCTTAAGTGGGGTCGGGTATTGCTACACCTTC. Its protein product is CASSLSGVGYCYTF.

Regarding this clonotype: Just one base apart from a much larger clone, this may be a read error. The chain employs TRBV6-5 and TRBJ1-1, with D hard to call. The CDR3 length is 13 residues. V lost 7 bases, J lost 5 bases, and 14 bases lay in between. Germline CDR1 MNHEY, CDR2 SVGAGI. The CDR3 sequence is CASTVFTGTEAFF. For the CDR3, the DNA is TGTGCCAGCACCGTCTTCACGGGAACTGAAGCTTTCTTT.

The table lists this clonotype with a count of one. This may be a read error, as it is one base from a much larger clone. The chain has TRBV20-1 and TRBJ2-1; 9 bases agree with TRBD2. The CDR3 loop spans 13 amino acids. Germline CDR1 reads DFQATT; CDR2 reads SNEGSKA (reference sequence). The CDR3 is CSASRLAANEEFF. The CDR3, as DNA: TGCAGTGCTAGTCGACTAGCGGCCAATGAGGAGTTCTTC.

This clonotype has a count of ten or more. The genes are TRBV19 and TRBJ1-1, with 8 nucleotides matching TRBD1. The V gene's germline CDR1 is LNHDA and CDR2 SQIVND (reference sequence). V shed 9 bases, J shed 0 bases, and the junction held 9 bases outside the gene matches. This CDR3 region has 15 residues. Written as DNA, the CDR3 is TGTGCCAGCAGGACAGGGTTCGGAGTGAACACTGAAGCTTTCTTT. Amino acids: CASRTGFGVNTEAFF.

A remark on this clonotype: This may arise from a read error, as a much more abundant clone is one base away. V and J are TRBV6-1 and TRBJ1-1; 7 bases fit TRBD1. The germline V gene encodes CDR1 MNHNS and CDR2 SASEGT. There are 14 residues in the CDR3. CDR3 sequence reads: CASSRDRRNTEALF. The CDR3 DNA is TGTGCCAGCAGTAGGGACAGAAGGAACACTGAAGCTTTATTT.

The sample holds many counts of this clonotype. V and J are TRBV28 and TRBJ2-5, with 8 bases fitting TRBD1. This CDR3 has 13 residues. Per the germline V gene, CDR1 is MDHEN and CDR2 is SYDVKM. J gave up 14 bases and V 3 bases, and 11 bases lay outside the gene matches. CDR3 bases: TGTGCCAGCAGTTTGGTTCTGGGGGACAGGCCCTACTTC. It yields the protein CASSLVLGDRPYF. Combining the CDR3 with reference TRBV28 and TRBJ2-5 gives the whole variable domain DVKVTQSSRYLVKRTGEKVFLECVQDMDHENMFWYRQDPGLGLRLIYFSYDVKMKEKGDIPEGYSVSREKKERFSLILESASTNQTSMYLCASSLVLGDRPYFGPGTRLLVL.

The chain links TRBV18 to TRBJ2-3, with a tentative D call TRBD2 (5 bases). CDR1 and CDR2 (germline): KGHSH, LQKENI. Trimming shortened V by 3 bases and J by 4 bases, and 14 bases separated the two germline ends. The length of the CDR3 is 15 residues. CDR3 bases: TGTGCCAGCTCACCTTCCGGCGGGCGGTCAGATACGCAGTATTTT. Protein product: CASSPSGGRSDTQYF.

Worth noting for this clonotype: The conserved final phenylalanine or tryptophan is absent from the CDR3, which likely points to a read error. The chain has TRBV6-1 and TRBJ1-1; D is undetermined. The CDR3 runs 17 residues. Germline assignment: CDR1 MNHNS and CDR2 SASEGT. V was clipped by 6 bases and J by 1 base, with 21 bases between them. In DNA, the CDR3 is TGTGCCAGCAGAGATACCCTTAACAGCCCCTGGAACACTGAAGCTTTCCTT. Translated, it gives CASRDTLNSPWNTEAFL.